The rows below give T cell receptor beta chains drawn from one sample of a study of Ad26.COV2.S vaccination and SARS-CoV-2 variants. Clones were sequenced by immunoSEQ multiplex PCR, and TCRdb holds only the in-frame ones, with some missing. The table shows about 350,000 clones, with about 89% occurring only once. The sequences come from peripheral blood, collected in a trial of Ad26.COV2.S vaccine versus placebo. Receptor source: a person aged 18-65 years who received the Ad26.COV2.S COVID-19 vaccine or a placebo. Each CDR3 is given without its conserved first and last residue.

V: TRBV19; J: TRBJ1-1; CDR3: ASSIVGQEGTEAF
V: TRBV9; J: TRBJ2-3; CDR3: ASSVVADTQY
V: TRBV7-9; J: TRBJ2-1; CDR3: ASSSGAGSSGFGQF
V: TRBV27; J: TRBJ1-1; CDR3: ASSLRRNTEAF
V: TRBV13; J: TRBJ2-2; CDR3: ASSLGMDTGELF
V: TRBV9; J: TRBJ2-3; CDR3: ASSVEGRGADTQY
V: TRBV5-1; J: TRBJ1-1; CDR3: ASSAGLSQLRMNTEAF
V: TRBV25-1; J: TRBJ2-2; CDR3: ASSVLGTSNTGELF
V: TRBV6-4; J: TRBJ2-1; CDR3: ASSDSLSGEPNEQF
V: TRBV25-1; J: TRBJ2-3; CDR3: ASSEGRGGDTQY
V: TRBV2; J: TRBJ1-2; CDR3: ASSGDGTYGYT
V: TRBV10-1; J: TRBJ1-5; CDR3: ASSANYQPQH
V: TRBV9; J: TRBJ2-3; CDR3: ASSVGGVTDTQY
V: TRBV9; J: TRBJ1-1; CDR3: ASSVGIYTEAF
V: TRBV19; J: TRBJ2-2; CDR3: ASSKRQGATGELF
V: TRBV4-1; J: TRBJ1-5; CDR3: ASSQGPVFRVNQPQH
V: TRBV5-6; J: TRBJ1-2; CDR3: ASTGGGEDGYT
V: TRBV5-6; J: TRBJ2-2; CDR3: ASRVGSFTGELF
V: TRBV3-1/TRBV3-2; J: TRBJ2-1; CDR3: ASSYMPSGGPRNEQF
V: TRBV7-2; J: TRBJ2-5; CDR3: ASSLGLAETQY
V: TRBV5-1; J: TRBJ1-2; CDR3: ASSREPTPTYGYT
V: TRBV2; J: TRBJ2-3; CDR3: ASSGLAGSGTDTQY
V: TRBV5-1; J: TRBJ1-6; CDR3: ASSPRAGQGISPLH
V: TRBV15; J: TRBJ2-1; CDR3: ATSRQGGEQF
V: TRBV7-7; J: TRBJ2-7; CDR3: ASSLSGEEEQY
V: TRBV6-5; J: TRBJ1-1; CDR3: ASSYSRGRPKTEAF
V: TRBV6-5; J: TRBJ1-2; CDR3: ASSYEASYYGYT
V: TRBV28; J: TRBJ2-3; CDR3: ASSTPLEVTQY
V: TRBV7-9; J: TRBJ1-2; CDR3: ASSLVPVGYGYT
V: TRBV19; J: TRBJ2-3; CDR3: ASSMNFGRAGDTQY
V: TRBV15; J: TRBJ2-1; CDR3: ATSSSLASQVAYEQF
V: TRBV6-2/TRBV6-3; J: TRBJ2-7; CDR3: ASSYSTGAPNEQY
V: TRBV9; J: TRBJ2-2; CDR3: ASSVQDRRNTGELF
V: TRBV6-4; J: TRBJ1-2; CDR3: ASSDPILQAANYGYT
V: TRBV9; J: TRBJ2-3; CDR3: ASSVGASGRARDTQY
V: TRBV2; J: TRBJ2-3; CDR3: ASSEKGGDWDTQY
V: TRBV12-3/TRBV12-4; J: TRBJ1-2; CDR3: ASSLARYGYT
V: TRBV18; J: TRBJ1-2; CDR3: ASSAEDSPHGYT
V: TRBV25-1; J: TRBJ2-7; CDR3: ASSDGTGYEQY
V: TRBV18; J: TRBJ1-1; CDR3: ASTRQGNVEAF
V: TRBV20-1; J: TRBJ1-1; CDR3: SASALAGTEAF
V: TRBV7-9; J: TRBJ1-4; CDR3: ASSSWRGEKLF
V: TRBV5-1; J: TRBJ1-2; CDR3: ASSLIGTDGYT
V: TRBV12-5; J: TRBJ2-3; CDR3: ASGFGQGTDTQY
V: TRBV18; J: TRBJ1-2; CDR3: ASSPGLDRGFGNYGYT
V: TRBV9; J: TRBJ2-2; CDR3: ASSVGFRTRTGELF
V: TRBV3-1/TRBV3-2; J: TRBJ1-4; CDR3: ASSQNQGSGEKLF
V: TRBV6-5; J: TRBJ1-1; CDR3: ASSYSGGRGTEAF
V: TRBV15; J: TRBJ2-3; CDR3: ATSLDRLRTDTQY
V: TRBV6-1; J: TRBJ2-1; CDR3: ASSDSLAPYNEQF
V: TRBV7-9; J: TRBJ1-1; CDR3: ASSSPIRTEAF
V: TRBV19; J: TRBJ1-5; CDR3: ASSRETGAYQPQH
V: TRBV12-3/TRBV12-4; J: TRBJ2-7; CDR3: ASSSLNRDEQY
V: TRBV2; J: TRBJ1-6; CDR3: ASSEDRGSYNSPLH
V: TRBV27; J: TRBJ1-1; CDR3: ASSFGGFTEAF